Given below is one T cell receptor beta chain in context. What it binds is unknown. This specimen comes from a study of OX40 agonist ivuxolimab in advanced cancers. Study-wide findings and caveats: Expanded clones were, on average, more numerous among CD8+ T cells than CD4+.

From germline, CDR1 is SEHNR and CDR2 FQNEAQ (reference sequence). Between the trimmed V and J ends, which lost 6 bases and 0 bases, there was a span of 8 bases. CDR3 length equals 14 residues. Profiled with immunoSEQ multiplex PCR; TCRdb holds only in-frame clones, not every one. The table has roughly 33,000 clones, roughly 84% seen once. This material consisted of CD4+ or CD8+ T cells sorted from blood, taken in a trial of the OX40 agonist ivuxolimab. V gene TRBV7-9 combines with J gene TRBJ2-2; the D is unclear. This receptor was identified in an adult with an advanced solid tumor such as melanoma, head and neck, liver or kidney cancer. The CDR3 here is CASSGVSNTGELFF. As DNA, the CDR3 is TGTGCCAGCAGTGGGGTTTCGAACACCGGGGAGCTGTTTTTT.